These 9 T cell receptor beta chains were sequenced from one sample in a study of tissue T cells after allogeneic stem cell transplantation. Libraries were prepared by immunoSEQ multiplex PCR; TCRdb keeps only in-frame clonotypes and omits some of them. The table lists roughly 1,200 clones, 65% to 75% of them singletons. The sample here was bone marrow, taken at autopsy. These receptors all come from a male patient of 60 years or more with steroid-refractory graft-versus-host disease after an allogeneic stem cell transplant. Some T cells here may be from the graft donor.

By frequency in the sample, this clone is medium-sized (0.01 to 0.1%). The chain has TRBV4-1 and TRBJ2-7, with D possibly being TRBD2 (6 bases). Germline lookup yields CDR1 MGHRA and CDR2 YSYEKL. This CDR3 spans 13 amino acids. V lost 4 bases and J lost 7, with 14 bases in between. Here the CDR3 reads CASSPPGTEEQYF. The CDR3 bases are TGCGCCAGCAGCCCGCCGGGGACTGAAGAGCAGTACTTC.

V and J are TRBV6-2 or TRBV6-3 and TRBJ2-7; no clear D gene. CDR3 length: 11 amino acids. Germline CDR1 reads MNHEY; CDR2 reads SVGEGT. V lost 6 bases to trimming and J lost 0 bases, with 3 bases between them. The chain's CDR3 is CASSPSYEQYF. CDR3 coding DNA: TGTGCCAGCAGCCCCTCCTACGAGCAGTACTTC.

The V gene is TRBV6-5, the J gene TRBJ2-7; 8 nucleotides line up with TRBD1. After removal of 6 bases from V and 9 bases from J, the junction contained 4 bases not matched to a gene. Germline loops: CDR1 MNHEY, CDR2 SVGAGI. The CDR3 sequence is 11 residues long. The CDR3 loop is CASSYRGRQYF. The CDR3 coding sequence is TGTGCCAGCAGCTACAGGGGGAGGCAGTACTTC.

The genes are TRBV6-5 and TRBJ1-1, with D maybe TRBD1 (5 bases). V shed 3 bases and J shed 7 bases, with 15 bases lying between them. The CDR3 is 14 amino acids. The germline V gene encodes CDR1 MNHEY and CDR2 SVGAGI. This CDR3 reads CASSYRDRVIEAFF. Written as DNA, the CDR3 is TGTGCCAGCAGTTATCGCGACAGAGTGATTGAAGCTTTCTTT.

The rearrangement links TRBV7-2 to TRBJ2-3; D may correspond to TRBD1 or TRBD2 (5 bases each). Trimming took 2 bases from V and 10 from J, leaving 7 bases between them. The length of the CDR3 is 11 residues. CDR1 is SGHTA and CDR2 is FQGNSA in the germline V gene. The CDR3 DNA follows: TGTGCCAGCAGCTTACAGGGAGCGCAGTATTTT. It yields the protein CASSLQGAQYF.

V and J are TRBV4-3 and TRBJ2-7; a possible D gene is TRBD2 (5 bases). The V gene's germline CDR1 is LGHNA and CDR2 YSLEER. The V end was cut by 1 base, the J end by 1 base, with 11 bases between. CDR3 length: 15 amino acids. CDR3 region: CASSQVADLSYEQYF. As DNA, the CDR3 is TGCGCCAGCAGCCAAGTGGCGGACTTATCCTACGAGCAGTACTTC.

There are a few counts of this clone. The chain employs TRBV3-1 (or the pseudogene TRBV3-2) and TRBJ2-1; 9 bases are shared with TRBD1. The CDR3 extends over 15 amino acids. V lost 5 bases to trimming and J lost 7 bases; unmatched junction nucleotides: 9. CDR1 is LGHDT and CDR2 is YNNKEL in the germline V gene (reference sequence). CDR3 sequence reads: CASSWRGQGINEQFF. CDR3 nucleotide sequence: TGTGCCAGCAGCTGGCGGGGACAGGGCATAAATGAGCAGTTCTTC.

This CDR3 is CAAPDRGVTEAFF. For the CDR3, the DNA is TGTGCCGCCCCTGACAGGGGAGTCACTGAAGCTTTCTTT. The J gene is TRBJ1-1, the V gene TRBV2; 8 positions agree with TRBD1. The CDR3 covers 13 residues. The germline V gene has CDR1 SNHLY and CDR2 FYNNEI. Trimming cost V 11 bases and J 4 bases; bases outside gene matches: 9.

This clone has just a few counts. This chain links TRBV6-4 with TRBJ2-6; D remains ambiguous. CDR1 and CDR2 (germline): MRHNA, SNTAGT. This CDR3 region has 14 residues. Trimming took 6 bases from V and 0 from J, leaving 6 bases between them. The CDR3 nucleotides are TGTGCCAGCAGCCGCAGCTCTGGGGCCAACGTCCTGACTTTC. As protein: CASSRSSGANVLTF.